Shown below are 27 T cell receptor beta chains from a single sample sequenced in a study of blood T cells in healthy people across ages. A second PCR, run for about 6 to 11 cycles, used a sample-barcoded 5' primer plus a J-beta primer mix. MiXCR, run by TCRdb on the 5' RACE reads, gives a single entry per CDR3 protein. The sample comprises approximately 690,000 distinct CDR3 sequences, roughly 43% of which are singletons, and 30% rests with the top ten. Sequenced: blood. These receptors originate from a man at least 80 years old in good health.

The chain uses TRBV4-3 and TRBJ2-5; D is unclear. The J call is uncertain, as TRBJ2-7 better fits the DNA end. The CDR3 covers 13 residues. CDR1 and CDR2 (germline): LGHNA, YSLEER. The CDR3 region is CASSQDLGNEQYF. CDR3 nucleotide sequence: TGCGCCAGCAGCCAAGATCTGGGCAACGAGCAGTACTTC.

V gene TRBV5-1 combines with J gene TRBJ2-1; D gene unclear. The germline V gene has CDR1 SGHRS and CDR2 YFSETQ. Trimming cost V 0 bases and J 7 bases, with 8 bases left between them. The CDR3 sequence is 13 residues long. This CDR3 reads CASSLAISNEQFF. The CDR3 coding sequence is TGCGCCAGCAGCTTGGCCATTTCAAATGAGCAGTTCTTC.

The rearrangement joins TRBV21-1 to TRBJ2-7; TRBD1 is the table's D call, not checked against the DNA. TRBV21-1 is a recognized pseudogene. There are 15 residues in the CDR3. In DNA, the CDR3 is TGTGCCAGCAGGGGGGAGCTGAGGGATCCCTACGAGCAGTACTTC. Amino acids: CASRGELRDPYEQYF.

The sample holds one count of this clonotype. A much larger clone differs by one base, so this may be a read error. The CDR3 loop is CASSSRQGGGTDTRYF. The CDR3 DNA reads TGTGCCAGCAGCTCAAGACAGGGAGGCGGCACAGATACGCGGTATTTT. V usage is TRBV11-1 and J usage is TRBJ2-3; possible D gene TRBD1, 7 bases. The CDR3 length is 16 residues. Germline CDR1 is SGHAT and CDR2 is FQDESV (reference sequence).

This clonotype has just one count. CDR3 protein: CASRQGARGYTF. The CDR3 coding sequence is TGTGCCAGCAGGCAGGGGGCGCGTGGCTACACCTTC. The V and J genes are TRBV28 and TRBJ1-2, with 8 bases lining up with TRBD1. This CDR3 has 12 residues. Germline assignment: CDR1 MDHEN and CDR2 SYDVKM. After removal of 6 bases from V and 7 bases from J, the junction contained 4 bases not matched to a gene.

This clonotype was seen a single time. Because the CDR3 is missing its conserved closing phenylalanine or tryptophan, this is likely a read error. The gene calls are TRBV24-1 and TRBJ2-5; 8 nucleotides align to TRBD2. Germline V CDR1 and CDR2: KGHDR, SFDVKD. The CDR3 is 13 residues long. The junction had 1 base not matched to a gene; V was cut back by 6 bases and J by 2 bases. The CDR3 protein is CATSSGGQETQYL. In nucleotides, the CDR3 is TGTGCCACCAGTAGCGGGGGTCAAGAGACCCAGTACCTC.

The chain recombines TRBV4-3 with TRBJ1-4, with D possibly being TRBD1 (6 bases). CDR1 is LGHNA, CDR2 YSLEER, per germline. The CDR3 is made up of 16 amino acids. V lost 0 bases to trimming and J lost 1 base, with 9 bases between them. The CDR3 nucleotides read TGCGCCAGCAGCCAAGAGGGGGCCGGAACTAATGAAAAACTGTTTTTT. Protein sequence: CASSQEGAGTNEKLFF.

The chain couples TRBV19 to TRBJ2-3; 10 nucleotides match TRBD1. CDR1 LNHDA and CDR2 SQIVND come from the germline V gene (reference sequence). The trim removed 4 bases at V and 0 bases at J, leaving 4 bases unmatched. The CDR3 is 16 residues long. CDR3: CASSRDRGRSTDTQYF. The CDR3 DNA is TGTGCCAGTAGTAGGGACAGGGGACGGAGCACAGATACGCAGTATTTT.

Worth noting for this clonotype: A clone one base away is much larger, so this may be a read error. The chain links TRBV28 to TRBJ2-7, with TRBD2 matching over 7 bases. Trimming removed 5 bases from V and 9 bases from J; junction bases left unmatched: 13. The CDR3 has 14 amino acids. In germline, CDR1 is MDHEN, CDR2 SYDVKM. CDR3 DNA: TGTGCCAGCAGTGTGCCCGATGGGGGGGGTGTGCAGTACTTC. This encodes CASSVPDGGGVQYF.

This clonotype was found many times. The chain couples TRBV20-1 to TRBJ2-7, with a possible D match to TRBD2 (6 bases). The J call could be wrong; TRBJ2-4 is a better fit for the DNA end. There are 12 residues in the CDR3. Germline CDR1 reads DFQATT; CDR2 reads SNEGSKA (reference sequence). CDR3 sequence: CSARTSSNIQYF. The CDR3 DNA is TGCAGTGCCCGAACTAGCTCCAACATTCAGTACTTC.

This clonotype was seen many times. The rearrangement joins TRBV6-2 or TRBV6-3 to TRBJ2-5; the D is unclear. Trimming cost V 6 bases and J 1 base, with 9 bases left between them. This CDR3 has 13 residues. Germline CDR1 MNHEY, CDR2 SVGEGT. CDR3 sequence reads: CASSPGVQETQYF. CDR3 bases: TGTGCCAGCAGCCCTGGGGTCCAAGAGACCCAGTACTTC.

This clonotype was seen only a few times. This sequence joins TRBV27 and TRBJ2-5, with TRBD1 identical over 8 bases. This CDR3 comprises 17 residues. V shed 0 bases and J 2 bases; nucleotides not matched to a gene: 8. Per the germline V gene, CDR1 is MNHEY and CDR2 is SMNVEV (reference sequence). The CDR3 region is CASSLSGTGWTQETQYF. The CDR3 region has the DNA TGTGCCAGCAGTTTATCCGGGACAGGATGGACGCAAGAGACCCAGTACTTC.

The V call is TRBV6-5, the J call TRBJ1-2, with 10 bases aligning to TRBD1. The J segment lost 6 bases and the V segment lost 6 bases, leaving 7 bases of the junction unmatched. The germline CDR1 and CDR2 sequences are MNHEY and SVGAGI. The CDR3 is 14 amino acids. CDR3 coding DNA: TGTGCCAGCAGGAATCCGGGACAGGGGCATGGCTACACCTTC. Amino acid sequence: CASRNPGQGHGYTF.

The genes are TRBV7-9 and TRBJ1-1; 10 bases are shared with TRBD1. This CDR3 is built from 16 residues. V shed 5 bases, J shed 1 base, and the junction held 7 bases outside the gene matches. Germline assignment: CDR1 SEHNR and CDR2 FQNEAQ (reference sequence). The CDR3 coding sequence is TGTGCCAGCAGCCCATATCGGGACAGGGGGAACACTGAAGCTTTCTTT. Translating it yields CASSPYRDRGNTEAFF.

This sequence joins TRBV12-3 or TRBV12-4 and TRBJ1-2; D gene uncertain. Trimming took off 7 bases at V and 8 bases at J, with 14 bases between the two ends. This CDR3 spans 12 amino acids. The CDR3 region has the DNA TGTGCCAGCACATCTGGTTTCGGGGGCTACACCTTC. Its protein is CASTSGFGGYTF.

The chain has TRBV7-9 and TRBJ1-3, with TRBD1 as a possible D gene (5 bases). Looked up from germline, CDR1 is SEHNR and CDR2 is FQNEAQ (reference sequence). With 5 bases removed from V and 4 bases from J, the gap between germline ends came to 15 bases. The CDR3 has 15 amino acids. CDR3 DNA sequence: TGTGCCAGCAGCCCCGGGGCCGAACGGGGAAACACCATATATTTT. Translation: CASSPGAERGNTIYF.

This clonotype was seen a handful of times. CDR3 bases: TGTGCCAGCAGCCCCGGGGTTAGCGGGGTTGTCGGGGAGCTGTTTTTT. Translated: CASSPGVSGVVGELFF. This chain uses TRBV7-9 with TRBJ2-2, with 8 positions matching TRBD2. V was pared by 5 bases and J by 7 bases, with 12 bases of the junction left unmatched. The CDR3 spans 16 residues. The germline V gene encodes CDR1 SEHNR and CDR2 FQNEAQ (reference sequence).

The chain is built from TRBV2 and TRBJ1-4; D call uncertain. V was shortened by 6 bases and J by 3 bases, with 14 bases between the two germline ends. The CDR3 loop spans 15 amino acids. In germline, CDR1 is SNHLY, CDR2 FYNNEI. The CDR3 coding sequence is TGTGCCAGCAGGAGCCTGAATATCCCTAATGAAAAACTGTTTTTT. Amino acids: CASRSLNIPNEKLFF.

V gene TRBV6-5 combines with J gene TRBJ2-7, with no clear D. This CDR3 is built from 13 residues. The ends were cut back, 6 bases at V and 4 bases at J, with 13 bases in the middle. Germline CDR1 is MNHEY and CDR2 is SVGAGI. CDR3 residues: CASRDTGAYEQYF. CDR3 bases: TGTGCCAGCAGAGATACGGGTGCATACGAGCAGTACTTC.

CDR3 DNA: TGCAGTGCTAGGAGGCAGGCGGTAGATAATCAGCCCCAGCATTTT. As protein: CSARRQAVDNQPQHF. V gene TRBV20-1 combines with J gene TRBJ1-5; unclear D gene. CDR1 is DFQATT and CDR2 is SNEGSKA in the germline V gene (reference sequence). The CDR3 covers 15 residues. Trimming removed 3 bases at V and 4 bases at J, with 16 bases between.

The chain has TRBV4-2 and TRBJ1-4; 9 bases match TRBD1. The CDR3 consists of 16 residues. Germline CDR1 and CDR2: LGHNA and YNFKEQ. The J segment lost 7 bases and the V segment lost 0 bases, leaving 6 bases of the junction unmatched. The CDR3 DNA is TGTGCCAGCAGCCAAGAGGACAGGGGTAGGATTGAAAAACTGTTTTTT. Translation: CASSQEDRGRIEKLFF.

This clonotype was seen repeatedly, ten times or more. J is TRBJ2-7 and V is TRBV7-2, with TRBD2 matching over 7 bases. V was pared by 1 base and J by 4 bases, with 7 bases of the junction left unmatched. The length of the CDR3 is 15 residues. Germline V gene sequence: CDR1 SGHTA, CDR2 FQGNSA. The CDR3 protein is CASSLEGRGVYEQYF. CDR3 coding DNA: TGTGCCAGCAGCTTAGAGGGCCGGGGGGTGTACGAGCAGTACTTC.

This clonotype has only a few counts. CDR3 protein: CASSLVTGRTYEQYF. The DNA for the CDR3 is TGTGCCAGCAGCTTAGTAACGGGACGAACCTACGAGCAGTACTTC. The chain couples TRBV7-8 to TRBJ2-7; D assignment may be TRBD1 or TRBD2 (5 bases each). CDR3 size: 15 residues. Germline V gene data show CDR1 as SGHVS and CDR2 as FQNEAQ. V lost 1 base and J lost 2, with 12 bases in between.

The V call is TRBV9, the J call TRBJ2-1; 14 positions match TRBD2. V was pared by 3 bases and J by 7 bases, with 15 bases of the junction left unmatched. CDR3 length: 19 residues. Germline V gene lookup returns CDR1 SGDLS and CDR2 YYNGEE. Here the CDR3 reads CASSDLRGTGTSGGNEQFF. The CDR3 coding sequence is TGTGCCAGCAGCGACCTGAGGGGGACCGGGACTAGCGGGGGAAATGAGCAGTTCTTC.

The chain couples TRBV4-1 to TRBJ2-2, with D perhaps TRBD1 (6 bases). Deletions cut 0 bases from V and 6 bases from J, with 14 bases between. Germline CDR1 and CDR2: MGHRA and YSYEKL. This CDR3 comprises 16 residues. As DNA, the CDR3 is TGCGCCAGCAGCCAAGATACGACAGGATTTTCCGGGGAGCTGTTTTTT. It translates to CASSQDTTGFSGELFF.

The chain has TRBV7-2 and TRBJ2-1; TRBD2 aligns across 10 bases. Germline V gene lookup returns CDR1 SGHTA and CDR2 FQGNSA. J was trimmed by 1 base and V by 1 base; bases with no gene match: 7. CDR3 length equals 18 residues. CDR3 DNA: TGTGCCAGCAGCTTAGTAGCTAGCGGGGGCCTGTCCTACAATGAGCAGTTCTTC. This sequence encodes CASSLVASGGLSYNEQFF. Full variable domain (rest looked up from reference TRBV7-2 and TRBJ2-1): GAGVSQSPSNKVTEKGKDVELRCDPISGHTALYWYRQSLGQGLEFLIYFQGNSAPDKSGLPSDRFSAERTGGSVSTLTIQRTQQEDSAVYLCASSLVASGGLSYNEQFFGPGTRLTVL.

At least ten counts were recorded for this clonotype. J is TRBJ1-5 and V is TRBV19; 9 nucleotides match TRBD1. V was clipped by 4 bases and J by 6 bases; unmatched bases: 7. The CDR3 has 15 residues. Germline CDR1 is LNHDA and CDR2 is SQIVND (reference sequence). CDR3 region: CASSTPGQGTQPQHF. In DNA form, the CDR3 reads TGTGCCAGTAGTACTCCGGGACAGGGCACTCAGCCCCAGCATTTT.